The rows below give T cell receptor beta chains drawn from one sample of a study of T cell responses to AZD1222 COVID-19 vaccine. This table comes from immunoSEQ multiplex PCR, and its TCRdb copy is limited to in-frame clones, with some not included. This table holds about 140,000 clones. The sample comprised peripheral blood. The receptors originated from an adult in good health. CDR3s include the opening cysteine and the closing phenylalanine or tryptophan. Fields, in order: J gene, D gene, V gene, CDR3 DNA, CDR3 protein. The D gene is left open where the match is weak.

J gene: TRBJ1-1
D gene: NA
V gene: TRBV2
CDR3 DNA: TGTGCCAGCAGTCCGGAACACACTGAAGCTTTCTTT
CDR3 protein: CASSPEHTEAFF

J gene: TRBJ1-2
D gene: NA
V gene: TRBV3-1/TRBV3-2
CDR3 DNA: TGTGCCAGCAGCCAACGAAGGAAGGATGGCTACACCTTC
CDR3 protein: CASSQRRKDGYTF

J gene: TRBJ1-2
D gene: NA
V gene: TRBV3-1/TRBV3-2
CDR3 DNA: TGTGCCAGCAGCCTACGCTCCTATGGCTACACCTTC
CDR3 protein: CASSLRSYGYTF

J gene: TRBJ2-3
D gene: NA
V gene: TRBV28
CDR3 DNA: TGTGCCAGCAGTTTGGAGGATACGCAGTATTTT
CDR3 protein: CASSLEDTQYF

J gene: TRBJ1-2
D gene: NA
V gene: TRBV5-4
CDR3 DNA: TGTGCCAGCAGCTTGACCGCGATAGCTACTGTCTATGGCTACACCTTC
CDR3 protein: CASSLTAIATVYGYTF

J gene: TRBJ2-4
D gene: NA
V gene: TRBV5-1
CDR3 DNA: TGCGCCAGCAGCTTGTCAGGGAACATTCAGTACTTC
CDR3 protein: CASSLSGNIQYF

J gene: TRBJ1-2
D gene: NA
V gene: TRBV6-1
CDR3 DNA: TGTGCCAGCAGTGAAGGTGGTAGGGGGGACTATGGCTACACCTTC
CDR3 protein: CASSEGGRGDYGYTF

J gene: TRBJ1-3
D gene: TRBD1
V gene: TRBV3-1/TRBV3-2
CDR3 DNA: TGTGCCAGCAGCCTGGGACAGGGTGGTGGAAACACCATATATTTT
CDR3 protein: CASSLGQGGGNTIYF

J gene: TRBJ2-5
D gene: TRBD2
V gene: TRBV3-1/TRBV3-2
CDR3 DNA: TGTGCCAGCAGCCAGATGCGGGGGGGACAAGAGACCCAGTACTTC
CDR3 protein: CASSQMRGGQETQYF

J gene: TRBJ1-4
D gene: NA
V gene: TRBV18
CDR3 DNA: TGTGCCAGCTCACCCCCCCGGACAAATAATGAAAAACTGTTTTTT
CDR3 protein: CASSPPRTNNEKLFF

J gene: TRBJ2-7
D gene: TRBD2
V gene: TRBV5-1
CDR3 DNA: TGCGCCAGCAGCCTGACTAGCGGGGGTTACGAGCAGTACTTC
CDR3 protein: CASSLTSGGYEQYF

J gene: TRBJ2-1
D gene: TRBD2
V gene: TRBV28
CDR3 DNA: TGTGCCAGCAGTTTATCCCTCCTCCTAATGGGACTACCGAATGAGCAGTTCTTC
CDR3 protein: CASSLSLLLMGLPNEQFF

J gene: TRBJ1-2
D gene: NA
V gene: TRBV6-5
CDR3 DNA: TGTGCCAGCAGCTCCAGGGGCCGAGGGGGCTACACCTTC
CDR3 protein: CASSSRGRGGYTF

J gene: TRBJ1-1
D gene: NA
V gene: TRBV19
CDR3 DNA: TGTGCCAGCAGTATAGCAGGGACGAACACTGAAGCTTTCTTT
CDR3 protein: CASSIAGTNTEAFF

J gene: TRBJ2-1
D gene: TRBD2
V gene: TRBV7-2
CDR3 DNA: TGTGCCAGCAGCTCGGGGCTAGCGGGGGCCGGTGAGCAGTTCTTC
CDR3 protein: CASSSGLAGAGEQFF

J gene: TRBJ1-5
D gene: TRBD1
V gene: TRBV6-1
CDR3 DNA: TGTGCCAGCAGTGCCTGGACAGGGCTCGGCAATCAGCCCCAGCATTTT
CDR3 protein: CASSAWTGLGNQPQHF

J gene: TRBJ1-1
D gene: NA
V gene: TRBV5-4
CDR3 DNA: TGTGCCAGCAGCCTGGAGGTTGGGAAAAACACTGAAGCTTTCTTT
CDR3 protein: CASSLEVGKNTEAFF

J gene: TRBJ1-1
D gene: NA
V gene: TRBV12-5
CDR3 DNA: TGTGCTAGTGGTCTCCATTTGAACACTGAAGCTTTCTTT
CDR3 protein: CASGLHLNTEAFF

J gene: TRBJ1-5
D gene: NA
V gene: TRBV7-8
CDR3 DNA: TGTGCCAGCAGCTTGGGCGCCGGTGTATATAGCAATCAGCCCCAGCATTTT
CDR3 protein: CASSLGAGVYSNQPQHF

J gene: TRBJ1-2
D gene: TRBD1
V gene: TRBV13
CDR3 DNA: TGTGCCAGCAGCTTGACAGGGGCCCGCTATGGCTACACCTTC
CDR3 protein: CASSLTGARYGYTF

J gene: TRBJ2-3
D gene: NA
V gene: TRBV7-2
CDR3 DNA: TGTGCCAGCAGCTTAGGGGCGGGGCCGACAGATACGCAGTATTTT
CDR3 protein: CASSLGAGPTDTQYF

J gene: TRBJ1-1
D gene: NA
V gene: TRBV11-2
CDR3 DNA: TGTGCCAGCAGCTTAGAGGCGTACGGGGCGAACACTGAAGCTTTCTTT
CDR3 protein: CASSLEAYGANTEAFF

J gene: TRBJ1-5
D gene: NA
V gene: TRBV19
CDR3 DNA: TGTGCCAGTAGTAATGGAGGTGGGGCCAATCAGCCCCAGCATTTT
CDR3 protein: CASSNGGGANQPQHF

J gene: TRBJ1-2
D gene: TRBD1
V gene: TRBV30
CDR3 DNA: TGTGCCTGGGGTCGAACGACAGGGAATGGCTACACCTTC
CDR3 protein: CAWGRTTGNGYTF

J gene: TRBJ1-1
D gene: NA
V gene: TRBV5-4
CDR3 DNA: TGTGCCAGCATCCAGAGGGGGGGAATGAACACTGAAGCTTTCTTT
CDR3 protein: CASIQRGGMNTEAFF

J gene: TRBJ2-2
D gene: NA
V gene: TRBV7-2
CDR3 DNA: TGTGCCAGCAGCGCCCAGTTGAACACCGGGGAGCTGTTTTTT
CDR3 protein: CASSAQLNTGELFF

J gene: TRBJ1-2
D gene: NA
V gene: TRBV6-5
CDR3 DNA: TGTGCCAGCAGCTGGGACACCAACTATGGCTACACCTTC
CDR3 protein: CASSWDTNYGYTF

J gene: TRBJ2-5
D gene: NA
V gene: TRBV5-5
CDR3 DNA: TGTGCCAGCAGCCGCGGGACACCCCTCCAAGAGACCCAGTACTTC
CDR3 protein: CASSRGTPLQETQYF

J gene: TRBJ2-2
D gene: NA
V gene: TRBV10-3
CDR3 DNA: TGTGCCATCAGTGATGTGGCCGCCCCGAACACCGGGGAGCTGTTTTTT
CDR3 protein: CAISDVAAPNTGELFF

J gene: TRBJ2-2
D gene: NA
V gene: TRBV18
CDR3 DNA: TGTGCCAGCTCACCTGGAGGGGCGGCGAACACCGGGGAGCTGTTTTTT
CDR3 protein: CASSPGGAANTGELFF